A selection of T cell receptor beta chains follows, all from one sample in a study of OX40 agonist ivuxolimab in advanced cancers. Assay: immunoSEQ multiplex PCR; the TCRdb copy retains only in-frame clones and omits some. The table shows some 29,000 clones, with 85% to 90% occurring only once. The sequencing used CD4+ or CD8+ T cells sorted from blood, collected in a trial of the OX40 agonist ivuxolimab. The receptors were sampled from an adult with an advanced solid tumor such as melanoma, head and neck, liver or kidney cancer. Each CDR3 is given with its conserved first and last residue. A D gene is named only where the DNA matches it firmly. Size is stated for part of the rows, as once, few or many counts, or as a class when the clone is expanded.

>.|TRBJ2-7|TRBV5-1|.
TGCGCCAGCAGCTTAGGCGGACAGCTAAACTACGAGCAGTACTTC
CASSLGGQLNYEQYF
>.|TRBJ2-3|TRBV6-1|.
TGTGCCAGCAGTGATGTCGGCCCTAGCACAGATACGCAGTATTTT
CASSDVGPSTDTQYF
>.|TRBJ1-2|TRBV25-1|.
TGTGCCAGCAGTGACTCGTCAGGGGATGGCTACACCTTC
CASSDSSGDGYTF
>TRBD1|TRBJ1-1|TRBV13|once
TGTGCCAGCAGCACCGGGACAGGGGACACTGAAGCTTTCTTT
CASSTGTGDTEAFF
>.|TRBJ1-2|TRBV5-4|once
TGTGCCAGCAGCCCAGGGACGGCCTATGGCTACACCTTC
CASSPGTAYGYTF
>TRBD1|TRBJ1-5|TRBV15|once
TGTGCCACCAGCGGCGAAGGGGGCTATAGCAATCAGCCCCAGCATTTT
CATSGEGGYSNQPQHF
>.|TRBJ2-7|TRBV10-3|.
TGTGCCATCGGGGGGATTGACTCCTACGAGCAGTACTTC
CAIGGIDSYEQYF
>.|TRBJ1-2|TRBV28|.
TGTGCTACCCAAGGGGCGGCTGGCTACACCTTC
CATQGAAGYTF
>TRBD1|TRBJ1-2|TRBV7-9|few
TGTGCCAGCAGCCCTCCCACAGGGGGAGGGTATGGCTACACCTTC
CASSPPTGGGYGYTF
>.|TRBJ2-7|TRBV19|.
TGTGCCAGTAGTATAGATGTTTCGTGGCGGTCAGGCCAGACCTACGAGCAGTACTTC
CASSIDVSWRSGQTYEQYF
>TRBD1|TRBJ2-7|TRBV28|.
TGTGCCAGCGGGACCGGGACAGCCGTCTACGAGCAGTACTTC
CASGTGTAVYEQYF
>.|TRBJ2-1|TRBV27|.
TGTGCCAGCTCGGTGGGACATAGCTCCTACAATGAGCAGTTCTTC
CASSVGHSSYNEQFF
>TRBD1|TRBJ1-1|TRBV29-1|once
TGCAGCGGAAGGGACAGGGGATCGTTTGATTTCTTT
CSGRDRGSFDFF
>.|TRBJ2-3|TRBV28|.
TGTGCCAGCAGTGGGAGCACAGATACGCAGTATTTT
CASSGSTDTQYF
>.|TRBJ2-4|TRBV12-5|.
TGTGCTAGTGGTTTGGACCCCCAAGGCTCCCGAGTCGTCAAAAACATTCAGTACTTC
CASGLDPQGSRVVKNIQYF
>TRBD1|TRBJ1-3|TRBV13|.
TGTGCCAGCAGCTCTCGGACAGGGGGGGGAAACACCATATATTTT
CASSSRTGGGNTIYF
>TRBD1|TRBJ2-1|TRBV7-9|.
TGTGCCAGCAGAACAGGGGGCATGAATGAGCAGTTCTTC
CASRTGGMNEQFF
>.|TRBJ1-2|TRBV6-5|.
TGTGCCAGCAGTTACTCTCCGTCTAACTATGGCTACACCTTC
CASSYSPSNYGYTF
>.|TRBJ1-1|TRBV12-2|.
TGTGCAACCACGCCCCCAGGGACAGGTCCCGCTGAAGCTTTCTTT
CATTPPGTGPAEAFF
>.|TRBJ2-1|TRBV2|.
TGTGCCAGCGGGCCCGAGGTCTATGAGCAGTTCTTC
CASGPEVYEQFF
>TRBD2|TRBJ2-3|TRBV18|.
TGTGCCAGCTCACCACCTCCTAGCGGGGACCGGAGCACAGATACGCAGTATTTT
CASSPPPSGDRSTDTQYF
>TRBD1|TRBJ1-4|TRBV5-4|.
TGTGCCAGCAGCTTGGTGGGACAGGGTAATGAAAAACTGTTTTTT
CASSLVGQGNEKLFF
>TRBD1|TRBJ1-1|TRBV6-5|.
TGTGCCACCCAGAAGGGGGCGCGGACTGAAGCTTTCTTT
CATQKGARTEAFF
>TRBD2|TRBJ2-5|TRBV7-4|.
TGTGCCAGCAGCTTACGCGGGACTAAGGAGACCCAGTACTTC
CASSLRGTKETQYF
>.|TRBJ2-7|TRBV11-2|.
TGTGCCAGCAGCCAACCCTCAGACAGCCGGTCCTACGAGCAGTACTTC
CASSQPSDSRSYEQYF
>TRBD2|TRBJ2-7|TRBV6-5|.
TGTGCCAGCAGTTACGGCAGCGGGGGGACCTACGAGCAGTACTTC
CASSYGSGGTYEQYF
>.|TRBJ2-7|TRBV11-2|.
TGTGCCAGCAGCTTAGTATACGAGCAGTACTTC
CASSLVYEQYF
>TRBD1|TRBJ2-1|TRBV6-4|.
TGTGCCAGCAGTGAGACAGGGTCCACCTACAATGAGCAGTTCTTC
CASSETGSTYNEQFF
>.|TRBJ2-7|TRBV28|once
TGTGCCAGCAGTTTATCTCCAAATTACGAGCAGTACTTC
CASSLSPNYEQYF
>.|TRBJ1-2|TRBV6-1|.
TGTGCCAGCAGTGAAGTCCTTGGGGCCCTCCTCTATGGCTACACCTTC
CASSEVLGALLYGYTF
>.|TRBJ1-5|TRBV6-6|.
TGTGCCAGCAGTTACCCAGGGCTGTACAATCAGCCCCAGCATTTT
CASSYPGLYNQPQHF
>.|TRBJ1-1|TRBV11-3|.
TGTGCCAGTGGGTTGGGACTCGAAGCTTTCTTT
CASGLGLEAFF
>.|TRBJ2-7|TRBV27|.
TGTGCCAGCAGTTTATCGCCCGGGACTGCTGGCTACGAGCAGTACTTC
CASSLSPGTAGYEQYF